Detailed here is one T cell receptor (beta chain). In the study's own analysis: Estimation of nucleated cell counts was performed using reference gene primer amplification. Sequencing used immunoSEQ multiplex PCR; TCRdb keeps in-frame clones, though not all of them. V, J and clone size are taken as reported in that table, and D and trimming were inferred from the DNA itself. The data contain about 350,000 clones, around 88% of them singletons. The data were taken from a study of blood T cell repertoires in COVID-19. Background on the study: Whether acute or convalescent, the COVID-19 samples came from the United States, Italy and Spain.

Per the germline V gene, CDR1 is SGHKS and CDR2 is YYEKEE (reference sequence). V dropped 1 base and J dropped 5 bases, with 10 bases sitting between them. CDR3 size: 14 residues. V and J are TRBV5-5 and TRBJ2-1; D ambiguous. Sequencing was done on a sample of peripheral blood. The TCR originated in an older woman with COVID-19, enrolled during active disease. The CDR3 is CASSLPGSDNEQFF. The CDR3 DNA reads TGTGCCAGCAGCTTGCCGGGTTCGGACAATGAGCAGTTCTTC.